This TCR beta chain was identified in a study of regulatory T cells in long-lasting Graves disease. Study-wide results and caveats: A greater number of public clonotypes (roughly 2,800) was shared by persistent patients than by new patients (about 880).

Germline CDR1 reads MNHNS; CDR2 reads SASEGT. Deletions cut 6 bases from V and 8 bases from J, with 13 bases between. The CDR3 runs 12 residues. The authors built TCR beta libraries using iRepertoire HTBI primers and Arm-PCR of CDR3 regions. In the source study's methods: Sample data revealed approximately 60 TRBV and more than 13 TRBJ segments. TCRdb passed the multiplex PCR reads through MiXCR, listing each CDR3 protein once. TCRdb's processing, not the authors' own work, is the source of the V and J calls. The profile covers approximately 540,000 distinct CDR3 sequences, with approximately 12% appearing a single time and over 7% taken by the ten largest. This clonotype was seen ten or more times. Its specificity is unknown. The time point: newly diagnosed GD, antithyroid drugs for less than 3 months. PBMCs provided the RNA from which the TCR library was made. As collected, the peripheral blood samples measured about 9.6 milliliters each and went into EDTA tubes.

These same records also appear under a second study, on T cells in Graves' hyperthyroidism and ophthalmopathy. That study reports: Most thyroid clonotypes expanded above 0.001 were also detected in blood.

The starting material was peripheral blood mononuclear cells (PBMCs), obtained at new diagnosis, from a patient treated with antithyroid drugs. This chain links TRBV6-1 with TRBJ1-2, with D maybe TRBD1 (6 bases). This receptor was identified in a young woman with Graves disease. Written as DNA, the CDR3 is TGTGCCAGCAGGAGGGGGGGCGGAGGCTACACCTTC. It specifies CASRRGGGGYTF.